The T cell receptor (beta chain) under discussion was sequenced for a study of cytomegalovirus exposure and HLA in healthy donors. PCR employed 60 Vbeta and 13 Jbeta primers. TCRdb's copy holds only in-frame clones and misses some; the assay was immunoSEQ multiplex PCR. This table has more than 150,000 clones, 77% appearing once. CDR3 length equals 16 residues. Germline CDR1 and CDR2: SGHRS and YFSETQ. Details on this clone: One end of the junction fails to match germline, which may point to a read error.

The chain couples TRBV5-1 to TRBJ2-1; 10 bases align to TRBD1. The sample taken for sequencing was PBMCs. This TCR came from a man younger than 35 in good health and CMV-seronegative. Here the CDR3 DNA reads TGCACCAGCAGCGTAGCCGGGACAGGGGCCATCAATGAGCAGTTCTTC. It is translated as CTSSVAGTGAINEQFF.